This TCR beta chain is drawn from a study of CD8+ T cells in alopecia areata. Of note for this clone: No antigen is known for it.

As the sequencing template, cDNA was produced by extracting RNA and reverse transcribing it. Generated by immunoSEQ multiplex PCR, the TCRdb table keeps only in-frame clones and is missing some. The sample consists of roughly 180,000 clones, about 55% of them appearing once. Overall study findings and caveats: Scalp clonality, along with expanded CD8+ clones among the top 100, was significantly decreased by tofacitinib.

This CDR3 spans 13 amino acids. Germline CDR1 reads SGHRS; CDR2 reads YFSETQ. Trimming cost V 7 bases and J 8 bases, with 16 bases left between them. This sample's treatment: oral pan-JAK inhibitor, 5-10 mg twice daily. The receptor was isolated from a human donor with alopecia areata. The chain has TRBV5-1 and TRBJ2-1; maybe TRBD2 (7 bases). Material: CD8+ T cells sorted from blood, obtained at week 24, from a patient treated with tofacitinib. CDR3 residues: CASEGEGIDEQFF. CDR3 coding DNA: TGCGCCAGCGAGGGGGAGGGAATCGATGAGCAGTTCTTC.